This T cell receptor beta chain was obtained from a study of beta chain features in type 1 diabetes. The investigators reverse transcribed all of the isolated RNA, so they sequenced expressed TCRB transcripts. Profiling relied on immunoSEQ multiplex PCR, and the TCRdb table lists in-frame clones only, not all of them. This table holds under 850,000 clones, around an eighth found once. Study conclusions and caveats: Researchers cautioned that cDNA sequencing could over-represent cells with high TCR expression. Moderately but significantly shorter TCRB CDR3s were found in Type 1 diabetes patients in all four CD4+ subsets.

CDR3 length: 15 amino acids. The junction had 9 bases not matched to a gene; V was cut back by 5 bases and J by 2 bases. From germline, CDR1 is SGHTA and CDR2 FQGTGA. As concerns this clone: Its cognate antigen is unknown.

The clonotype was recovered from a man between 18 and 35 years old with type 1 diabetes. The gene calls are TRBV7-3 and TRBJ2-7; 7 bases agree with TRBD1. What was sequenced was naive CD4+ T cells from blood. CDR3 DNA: TGTGCCAGCAGCCTGGGGACAGAGAGTACCTACGAGCAGTACTTC. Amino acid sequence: CASSLGTESTYEQYF.